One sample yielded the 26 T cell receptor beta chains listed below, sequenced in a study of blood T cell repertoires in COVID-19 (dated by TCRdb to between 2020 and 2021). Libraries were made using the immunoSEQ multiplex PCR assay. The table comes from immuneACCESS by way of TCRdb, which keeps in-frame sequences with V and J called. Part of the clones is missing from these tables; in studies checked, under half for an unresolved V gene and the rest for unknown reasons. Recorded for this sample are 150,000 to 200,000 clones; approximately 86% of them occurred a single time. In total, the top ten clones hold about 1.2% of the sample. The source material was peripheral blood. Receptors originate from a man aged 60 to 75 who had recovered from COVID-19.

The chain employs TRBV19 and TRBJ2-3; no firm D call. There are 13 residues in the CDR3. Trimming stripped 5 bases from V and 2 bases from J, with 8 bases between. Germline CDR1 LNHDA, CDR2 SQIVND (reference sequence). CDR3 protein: CASSFGLTDTQYF. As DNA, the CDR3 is TGTGCCAGTAGTTTTGGCCTCACAGATACGCAGTATTTT.

The CDR3 loop reads CASSLTSDRAKSTDTQYF. The DNA for the CDR3 is TGTGCCAGCTCACTCACTTCGGACAGGGCGAAAAGCACAGATACGCAGTATTTT. The rearrangement joins TRBV18 to TRBJ2-3; 8 nucleotides align to TRBD1. Germline CDR1 KGHSH, CDR2 LQKENI. The CDR3 is 18 residues long. Losses at the gene ends were 4 bases for V and 0 bases for J; bases not matched to a gene: 12.

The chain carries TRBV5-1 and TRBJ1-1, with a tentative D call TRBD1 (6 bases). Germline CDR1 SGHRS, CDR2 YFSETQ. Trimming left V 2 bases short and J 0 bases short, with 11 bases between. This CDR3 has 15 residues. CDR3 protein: CASSFGRTVNTEAFF. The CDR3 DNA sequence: TGCGCCAGCAGCTTTGGGCGGACAGTGAACACTGAAGCTTTCTTT.

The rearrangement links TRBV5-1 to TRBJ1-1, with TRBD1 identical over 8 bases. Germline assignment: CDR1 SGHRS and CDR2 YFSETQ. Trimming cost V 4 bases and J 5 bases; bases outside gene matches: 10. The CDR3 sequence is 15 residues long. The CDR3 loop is CASSRAGQGETEAFF. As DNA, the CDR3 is TGCGCCAGCAGCCGTGCTGGACAGGGTGAAACTGAAGCTTTCTTT.

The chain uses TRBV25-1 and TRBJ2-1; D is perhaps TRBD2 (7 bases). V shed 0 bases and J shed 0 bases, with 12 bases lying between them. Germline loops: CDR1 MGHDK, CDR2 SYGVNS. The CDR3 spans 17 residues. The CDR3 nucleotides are TGTGCCAGCAGTGAATATGGGGGGGCAAGCTCCTACAATGAGCAGTTCTTC. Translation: CASSEYGGASSYNEQFF.

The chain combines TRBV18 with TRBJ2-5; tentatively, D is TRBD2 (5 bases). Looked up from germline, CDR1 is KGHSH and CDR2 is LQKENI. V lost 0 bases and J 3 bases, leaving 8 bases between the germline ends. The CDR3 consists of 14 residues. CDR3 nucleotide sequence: TGTGCCAGCTCACCACCGGAGAGGGAAGAGACCCAGTACTTC. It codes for CASSPPEREETQYF.

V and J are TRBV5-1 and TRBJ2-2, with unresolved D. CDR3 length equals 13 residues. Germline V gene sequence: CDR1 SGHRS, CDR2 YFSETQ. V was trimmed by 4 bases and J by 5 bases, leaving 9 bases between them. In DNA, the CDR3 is TGCGCCAGCAGCCCATCAAATACCGGGGAGCTGTTTTTT. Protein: CASSPSNTGELFF.

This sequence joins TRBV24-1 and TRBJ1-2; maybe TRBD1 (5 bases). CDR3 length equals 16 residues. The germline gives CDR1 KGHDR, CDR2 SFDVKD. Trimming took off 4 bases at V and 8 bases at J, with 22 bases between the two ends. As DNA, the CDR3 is TGTGCCACCAGTGACCCCGGGACCGCCGGGGGGAAGGGCTACACCTTC. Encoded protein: CATSDPGTAGGKGYTF.

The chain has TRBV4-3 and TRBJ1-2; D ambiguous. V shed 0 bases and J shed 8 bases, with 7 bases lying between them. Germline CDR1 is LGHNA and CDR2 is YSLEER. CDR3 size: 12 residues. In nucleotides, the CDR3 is TGCGCCAGCAGCCAAGAACACGGGGGCTACACCTTC. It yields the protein CASSQEHGGYTF.

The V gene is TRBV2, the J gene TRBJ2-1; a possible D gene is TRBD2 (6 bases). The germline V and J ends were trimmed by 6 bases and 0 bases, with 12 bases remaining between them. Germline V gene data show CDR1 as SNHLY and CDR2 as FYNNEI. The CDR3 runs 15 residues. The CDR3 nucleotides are TGTGCCAGCAGGGGGAGACTAGACTCCTACAATGAGCAGTTCTTC. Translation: CASRGRLDSYNEQFF.

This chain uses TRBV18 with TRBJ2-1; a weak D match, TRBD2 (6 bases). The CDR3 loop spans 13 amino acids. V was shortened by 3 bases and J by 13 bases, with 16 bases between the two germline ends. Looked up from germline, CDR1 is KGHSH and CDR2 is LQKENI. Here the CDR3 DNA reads TGTGCCAGCTCACCCCCGGGGGTGGAGGGCCAGTTCTTC. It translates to CASSPPGVEGQFF.

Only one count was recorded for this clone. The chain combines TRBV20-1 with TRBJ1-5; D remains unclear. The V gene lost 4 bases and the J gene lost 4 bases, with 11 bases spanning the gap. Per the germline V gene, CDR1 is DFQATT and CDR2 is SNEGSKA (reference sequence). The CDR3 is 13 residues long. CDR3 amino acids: CSATEQKNQPQHF. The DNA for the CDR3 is TGCAGTGCTACTGAACAGAAAAATCAGCCCCAGCATTTT.

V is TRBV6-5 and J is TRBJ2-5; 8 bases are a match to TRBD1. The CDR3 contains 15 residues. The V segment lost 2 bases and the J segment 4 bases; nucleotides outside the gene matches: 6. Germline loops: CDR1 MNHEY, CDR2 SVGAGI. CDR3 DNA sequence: TGTGCCAGCAGTTACGGTCAGGGGGCCTTAGAGACCCAGTACTTC. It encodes CASSYGQGALETQYF.

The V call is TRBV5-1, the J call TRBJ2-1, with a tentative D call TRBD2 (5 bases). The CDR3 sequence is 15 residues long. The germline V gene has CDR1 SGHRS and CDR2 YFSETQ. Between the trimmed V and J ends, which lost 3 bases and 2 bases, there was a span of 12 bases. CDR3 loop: CASSSGNAPYNEQFF. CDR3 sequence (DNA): TGCGCCAGCAGCTCCGGGAACGCCCCCTACAATGAGCAGTTCTTC.

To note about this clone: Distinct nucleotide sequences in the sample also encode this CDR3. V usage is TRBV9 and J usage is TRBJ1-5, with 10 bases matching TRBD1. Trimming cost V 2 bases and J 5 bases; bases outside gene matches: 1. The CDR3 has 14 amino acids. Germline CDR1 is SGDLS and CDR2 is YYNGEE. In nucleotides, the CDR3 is TGTGCCAGCAGCGTTGGACAGGGGGATCAGCCCCAGCATTTT. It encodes CASSVGQGDQPQHF.

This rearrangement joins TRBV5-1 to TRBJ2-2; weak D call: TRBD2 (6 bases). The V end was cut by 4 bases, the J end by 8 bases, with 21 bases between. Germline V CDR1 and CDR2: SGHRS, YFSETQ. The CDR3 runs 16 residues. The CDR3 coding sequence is TGCGCCAGCAGCCTCGGGGCGAGCGGGTCCGCTGGGGAGCTGTTTTTT. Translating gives CASSLGASGSAGELFF.

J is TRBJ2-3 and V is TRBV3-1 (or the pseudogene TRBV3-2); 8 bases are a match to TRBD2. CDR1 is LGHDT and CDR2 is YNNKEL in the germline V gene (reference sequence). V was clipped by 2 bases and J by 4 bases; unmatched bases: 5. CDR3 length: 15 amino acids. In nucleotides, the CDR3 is TGTGCCAGCAGCCAATCGGGACTAGATTCAGATACGCAGTATTTT. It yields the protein CASSQSGLDSDTQYF.

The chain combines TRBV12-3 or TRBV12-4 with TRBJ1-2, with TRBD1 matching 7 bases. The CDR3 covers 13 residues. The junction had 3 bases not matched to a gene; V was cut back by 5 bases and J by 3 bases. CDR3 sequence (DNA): TGTGCCAGCAGTCCTACAGGGGACTATGGCTACACCTTC. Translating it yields CASSPTGDYGYTF.

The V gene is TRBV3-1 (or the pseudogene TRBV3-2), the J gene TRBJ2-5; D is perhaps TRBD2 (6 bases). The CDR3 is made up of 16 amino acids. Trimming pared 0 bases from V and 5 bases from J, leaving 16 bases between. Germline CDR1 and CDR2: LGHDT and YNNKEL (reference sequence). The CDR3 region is CASSQDSAPGGETQYF. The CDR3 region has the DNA TGTGCCAGCAGCCAAGATAGCGCCCCTGGGGGGGAGACCCAGTACTTC.

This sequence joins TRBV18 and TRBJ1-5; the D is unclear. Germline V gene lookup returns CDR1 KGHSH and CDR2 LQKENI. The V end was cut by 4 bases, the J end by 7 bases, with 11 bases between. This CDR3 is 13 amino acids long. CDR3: CASSREGGQPQHF. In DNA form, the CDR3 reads TGTGCCAGCTCACGGGAGGGAGGGCAGCCCCAGCATTTT.

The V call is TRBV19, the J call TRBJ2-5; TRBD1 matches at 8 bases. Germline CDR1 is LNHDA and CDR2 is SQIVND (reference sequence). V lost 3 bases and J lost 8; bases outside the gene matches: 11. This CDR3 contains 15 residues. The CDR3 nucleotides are TGTGCCAGTAGTATTCCGACAGGGGCGGGCAATACCCAGTACTTC. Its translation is CASSIPTGAGNTQYF.

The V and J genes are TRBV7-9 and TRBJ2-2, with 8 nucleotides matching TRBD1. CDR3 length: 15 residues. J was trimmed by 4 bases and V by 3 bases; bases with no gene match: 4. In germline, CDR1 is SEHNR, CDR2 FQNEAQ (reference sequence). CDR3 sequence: CASSFPTGATGELFF. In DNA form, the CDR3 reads TGTGCCAGCAGCTTCCCGACAGGGGCCACCGGGGAGCTGTTTTTT.

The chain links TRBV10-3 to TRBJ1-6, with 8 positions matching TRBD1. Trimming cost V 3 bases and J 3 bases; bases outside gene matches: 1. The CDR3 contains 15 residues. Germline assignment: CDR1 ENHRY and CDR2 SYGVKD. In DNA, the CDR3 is TGTGCCATCAGTGACGGACAGGGCTATAATTCACCCCTCCACTTT. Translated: CAISDGQGYNSPLHF.

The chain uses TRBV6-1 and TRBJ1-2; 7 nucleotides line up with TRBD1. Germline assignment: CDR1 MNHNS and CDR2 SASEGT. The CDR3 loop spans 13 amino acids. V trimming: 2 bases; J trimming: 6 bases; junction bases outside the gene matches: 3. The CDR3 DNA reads TGTGCCAGCAGTGAAATCACAGGGGATGGCTACACCTTC. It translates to CASSEITGDGYTF.

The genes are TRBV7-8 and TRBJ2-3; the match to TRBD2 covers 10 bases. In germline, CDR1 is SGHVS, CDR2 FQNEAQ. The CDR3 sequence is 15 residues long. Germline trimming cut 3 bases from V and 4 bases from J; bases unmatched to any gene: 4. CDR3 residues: CASSLERGGPDTQYF. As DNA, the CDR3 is TGTGCCAGCAGCTTGGAGCGGGGGGGACCAGATACGCAGTATTTT. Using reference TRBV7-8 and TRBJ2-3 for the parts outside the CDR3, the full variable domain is GAGVSQSPRYKVAKRGQDVALRCDPISGHVSLFWYQQALGQGPEFLTYFQNEAQLDKSGLPSDRFFAERPEGSVSTLKIQRTQQEDSAVYLCASSLERGGPDTQYFGPGTRLTVL.

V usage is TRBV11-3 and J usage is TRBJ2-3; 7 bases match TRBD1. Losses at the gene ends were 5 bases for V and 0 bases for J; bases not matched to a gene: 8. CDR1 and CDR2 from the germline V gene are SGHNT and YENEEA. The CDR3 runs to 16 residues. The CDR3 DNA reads TGTGCCAGCAGCGTCTCCGGGACAGCTAGCACAGATACGCAGTATTTT. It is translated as CASSVSGTASTDTQYF.